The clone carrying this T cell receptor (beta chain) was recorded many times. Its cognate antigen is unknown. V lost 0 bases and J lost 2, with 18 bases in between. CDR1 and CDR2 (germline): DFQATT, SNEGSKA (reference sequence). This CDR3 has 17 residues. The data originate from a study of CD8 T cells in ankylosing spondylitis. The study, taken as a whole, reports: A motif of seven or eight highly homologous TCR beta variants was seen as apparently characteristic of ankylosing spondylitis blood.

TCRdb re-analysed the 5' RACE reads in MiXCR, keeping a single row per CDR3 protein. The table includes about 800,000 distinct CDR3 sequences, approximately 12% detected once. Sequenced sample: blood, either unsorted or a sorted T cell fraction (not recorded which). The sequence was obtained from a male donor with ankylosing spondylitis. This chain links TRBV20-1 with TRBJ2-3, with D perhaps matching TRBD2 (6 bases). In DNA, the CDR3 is TGCAGTGCTAGAGATCTAGGGACGTGGGACTTCACAGATACGCAGTATTTT. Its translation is CSARDLGTWDFTDTQYF.